The sequence of this TCR beta chain was determined in a study of liver allograft versus peripheral blood T cells (dated by TCRdb to the early 2020s). For the wider study: The study compared T cell receptor repertoires found within transplanted livers against repertoires in the peripheral blood of liver transplant recipients. Broad study findings and their caveats: The T cell receptor repertoires within liver allografts were reported to be different from the T cell receptor repertoires detected in peripheral blood.

TCRdb lists the instrument as Illumina MiSeq. TCRdb's own reprocessing of the public reads used fastp at Q25 and MiXCR and kept productive beta chains. Rows are unified per CDR3 protein, each entry keeping the most common DNA and genes. The table for this sample lists 6,000 to 7,000 distinct CDR3 sequences; around 18% of them were counted only once. The ten top clones hold roughly three fifths of the sample. After removal of 2 bases from V and 6 bases from J, the junction retains 12 bases not matched to a gene. The CDR3 starts with the cysteine, ends with the phenylalanine, and has 16 residues. The retained sequence is limited to the CDR3, 48 bases, with the frame set at the first base. For CDR1 and CDR2, the germline V gene lists MNHEY and SVGAGI. In regard to this clonotype: No cognate antigen has been identified for it. No much larger clone exists at a distance of one base, and base qualities are not known.

This TCR was recovered from a human patient who had a liver transplant. Following transplantation, T cells from the graft donor may be among those present. The chain employs TRBV6-5 and TRBJ1-1; 7 junctional bases match TRBD1. The DNA sequence follows: TGTGCCAGCAGTTACCTCACTCCAACGACAGGGCCTGAAGCTTTCTTT. This encodes CASSYLTPTTGPEAFF.